A selection of T cell receptor beta chains follows, all from one sample in a study of OX40 agonist ivuxolimab in advanced cancers. Only in-frame clones appear in the TCRdb table, and some are missing; sequencing was by immunoSEQ multiplex PCR. The sample contains 100,000 to 140,000 clones, under 95% of which appear only once. The sequencing used CD4+ or CD8+ T cells sorted from blood, collected in a trial of the OX40 agonist ivuxolimab. Every receptor here comes from an adult with an advanced solid tumor such as melanoma, head and neck, liver or kidney cancer. The CDR3 runs from the conserved cysteine through the conserved F or W. The D gene is left open where the match is weak. Clone size is not always given. Where it is, it says once, few, many or a class for expanded clones.

v_gene,abundance,j_gene,d_gene,CDR3nt,CDR3aa
TRBV5-4,-,TRBJ2-7,-,TGTGCCAGCAGCTTGAGTGAAGGCTACGAGCAGTACTTC,CASSLSEGYEQYF
TRBV28,-,TRBJ1-2,TRBD1,TGTGCCAGCAGTCTGCTGGGGACAGGGAACTATGGCTACACCTTC,CASSLLGTGNYGYTF
TRBV5-4,once,TRBJ1-5,-,TGTGCCAGCACCAGGACAGATAGCAATCAGCCCCAGCATTTT,CASTRTDSNQPQHF
TRBV5-1,-,TRBJ2-5,TRBD2,TGCGCCAGCAGCTTCCCGACTAGCCCAGAGACCCAGTACTTC,CASSFPTSPETQYF
TRBV9,-,TRBJ2-7,TRBD1,TGTGCCAGCAGCGTAGGGGACAGTTCCTACGAGCAGTACTTC,CASSVGDSSYEQYF
TRBV5-1,-,TRBJ2-7,-,TGCGCCAGCAGCTCTCTAGCAGGGTACTCCTACGAGCAGTACTTC,CASSSLAGYSYEQYF
TRBV9,-,TRBJ1-3,-,TGTGCCAGCAGCGTAGCTACCGGGAGCTCTGGAAACACCATATATTTT,CASSVATGSSGNTIYF
TRBV5-8,-,TRBJ2-7,TRBD1,TGTGCCAGCAGCTTCCCAGGGGGAGATTCCTACGAGCAGTACTTC,CASSFPGGDSYEQYF
TRBV7-8,-,TRBJ1-4,-,TGTGCCAGCAGCTTTCCAGGGGCGGGTGAAAAACTGTTTTTT,CASSFPGAGEKLFF
TRBV9,-,TRBJ1-1,-,TGTGCCAGCAGCGTATTTGGAGGGGGGGACACTGAAGCTTTCTTT,CASSVFGGGDTEAFF
TRBV11-2,-,TRBJ1-4,-,TGTGCCAGCAGCTCCCTGGGGGGAACGGAAGATGAAAAACTGTTTTTT,CASSSLGGTEDEKLFF
TRBV19,-,TRBJ1-1,-,TGTGCCAGTAGTAACCTCGTCACAGCTATGAACACTGAAGCTTTCTTT,CASSNLVTAMNTEAFF
TRBV5-5,-,TRBJ2-7,-,TGTGCCAGCAGCTTCGCGGGATCAACGGGGGCCTACGAGCAGTACTTC,CASSFAGSTGAYEQYF
TRBV10-3,once,TRBJ1-3,-,TGTGCCATCAGCCCGTCCGGACTCGAGGCGAACACCATATATTTT,CAISPSGLEANTIYF